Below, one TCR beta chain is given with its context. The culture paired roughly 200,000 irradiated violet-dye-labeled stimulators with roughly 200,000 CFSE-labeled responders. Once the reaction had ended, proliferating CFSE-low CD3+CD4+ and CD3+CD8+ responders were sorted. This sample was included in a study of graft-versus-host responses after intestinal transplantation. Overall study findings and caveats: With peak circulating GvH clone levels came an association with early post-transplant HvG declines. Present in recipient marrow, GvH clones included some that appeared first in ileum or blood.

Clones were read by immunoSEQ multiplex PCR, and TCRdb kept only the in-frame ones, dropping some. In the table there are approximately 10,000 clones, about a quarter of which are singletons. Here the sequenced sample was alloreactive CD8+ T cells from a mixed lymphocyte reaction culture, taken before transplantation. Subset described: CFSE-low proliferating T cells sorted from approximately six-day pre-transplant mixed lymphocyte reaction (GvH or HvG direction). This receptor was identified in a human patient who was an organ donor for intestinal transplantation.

CDR3 DNA: TGCGCCAGCAGCCCCGGGGAGCCCTACGAGCAGTACTTC. This translates into CASSPGEPYEQYF. V is TRBV4-1 and J is TRBJ2-7; possible D gene TRBD2, 5 bases. V was clipped by 4 bases and J by 2 bases, with 9 bases between them. The CDR3 has 13 residues. Germline assignment: CDR1 MGHRA and CDR2 YSYEKL.